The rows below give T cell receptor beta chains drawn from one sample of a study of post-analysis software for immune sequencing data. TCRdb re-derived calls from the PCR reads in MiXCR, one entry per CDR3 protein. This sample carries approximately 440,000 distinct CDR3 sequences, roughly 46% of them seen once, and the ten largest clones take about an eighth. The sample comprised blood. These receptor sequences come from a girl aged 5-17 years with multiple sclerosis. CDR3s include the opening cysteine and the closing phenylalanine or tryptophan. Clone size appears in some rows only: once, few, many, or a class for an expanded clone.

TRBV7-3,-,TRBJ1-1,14,CAGSSNWGSTEAFF
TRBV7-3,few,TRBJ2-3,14,CASSQGDSPDTQYF
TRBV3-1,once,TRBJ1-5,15,CASSQTTGPNQPQHF
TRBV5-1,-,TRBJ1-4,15,CASSVGTGVNEKLFF
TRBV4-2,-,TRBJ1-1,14,CASSQPGLNTEAFF
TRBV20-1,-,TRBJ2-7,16,CSARDGAGTSDYEQYF
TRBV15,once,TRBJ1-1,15,CATSGTGEGYTEAFF
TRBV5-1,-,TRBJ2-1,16,CASSLRTSGMYNEQFF
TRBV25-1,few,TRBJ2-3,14,CASSVTGGTDTQYF
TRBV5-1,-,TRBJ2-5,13,CASSTLGQETQYF
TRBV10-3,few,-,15,CATEAVTGEGETQYF
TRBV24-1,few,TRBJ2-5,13,CATSDQYQETQYF
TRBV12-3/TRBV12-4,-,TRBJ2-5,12,CASRDPGTTQYF
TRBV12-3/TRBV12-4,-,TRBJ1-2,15,CASSPRQGNNYGYTF
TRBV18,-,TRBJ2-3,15,CASSPDGTATDTQYF
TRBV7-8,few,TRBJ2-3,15,CASSRDGRSTDTQYF
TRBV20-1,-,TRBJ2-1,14,CSASDSRDYNEQFF
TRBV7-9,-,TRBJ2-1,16,CASSFTTSGRQHGQFF
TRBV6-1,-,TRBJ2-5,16,CASRRVGAGIRETQYF
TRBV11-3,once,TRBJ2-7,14,CASSPDSNSYEQYF
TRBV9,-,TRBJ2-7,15,CASSETTGGGYEQYF
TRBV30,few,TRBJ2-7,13,CAWSISDSYEQYF
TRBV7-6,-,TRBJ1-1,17,CASSAPNTGDPDTEAFF
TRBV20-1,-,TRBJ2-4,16,CSANTKHRDQRNIQYF
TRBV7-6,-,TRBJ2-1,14,CASSLGLTVNEQFF
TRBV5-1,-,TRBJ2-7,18,CASSLSSSSGANFYEQYF
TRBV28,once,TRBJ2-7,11,CASFSGYEQYF
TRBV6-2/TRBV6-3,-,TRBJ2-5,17,CASSYSGTGGFQETQYF
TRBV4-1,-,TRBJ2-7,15,CASSQRGLAGPEQYF
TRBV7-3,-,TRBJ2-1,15,CVSSRQGKGDNEQFF
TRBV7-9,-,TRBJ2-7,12,CASNLEVYEQYF
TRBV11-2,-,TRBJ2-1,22,CASSLRIRTSGRAEVSYNEQFF
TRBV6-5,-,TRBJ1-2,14,CASSYKLGNYGYTF
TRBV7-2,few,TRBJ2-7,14,CASSFDRGPYEQYF
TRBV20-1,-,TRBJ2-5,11,CSAEYQETQYF
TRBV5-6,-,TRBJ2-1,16,CASSIRLAGAYNEQFF
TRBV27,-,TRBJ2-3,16,CASSPLGAGRAGTQYF
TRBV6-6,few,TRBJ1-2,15,CASTVGTGQTYGYTF
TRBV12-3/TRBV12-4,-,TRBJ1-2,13,CASSLGFLYGYTF
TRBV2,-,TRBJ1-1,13,CASSEENISEAFF
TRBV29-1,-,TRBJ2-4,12,CSVEVGTGDQYF
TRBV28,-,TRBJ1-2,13,CASSTGRINGYTF
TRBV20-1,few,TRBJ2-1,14,CSAQWTGGWDEQFF
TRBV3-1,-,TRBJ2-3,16,CASSQEAGQGADTQYF
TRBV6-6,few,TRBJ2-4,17,CASSYSRESGRAGKQYF
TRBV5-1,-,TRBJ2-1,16,CASSPLAEITYNEQFF
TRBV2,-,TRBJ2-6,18,CASIRTSGRDSGANVLTF
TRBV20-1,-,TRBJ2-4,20,CSARESGTSGRWVAKNIQYF
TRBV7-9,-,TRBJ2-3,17,CASSLRSSGASTDTQYF
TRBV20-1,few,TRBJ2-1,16,CSARDPAGRVYNEQFF
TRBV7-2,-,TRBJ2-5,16,CASSFYDPLYSYGQYF
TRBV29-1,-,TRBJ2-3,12,CSVGSQYPTQYF
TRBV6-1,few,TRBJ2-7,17,CASRTNTGQGMNYEQYF
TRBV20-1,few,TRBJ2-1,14,CSASGTGGYNEQFF